Listed here are 16 T cell receptor beta chains from one sample, sequenced in a study of CD8 T cells in Susac syndrome. Reverse transcription used roughly 0.5 to 1 ug RNA and random hexamers. TCRdb reanalysed the immunoSEQ multiplex PCR reads using MiXCR and keeps one entry per CDR3 protein. The sample includes about 300,000 distinct CDR3 sequences, 70% to 90% of them seen just once. Sequenced input: CD8+ T cells from PBMCs. The receptor set was obtained from a human donor with multiple sclerosis.

V gene TRBV12-2 combines with J gene TRBJ1-2; the table's D call, TRBD1, has no DNA check behind it. TRBV12-2 is a recognized pseudogene. This CDR3 is 14 amino acids long. In DNA form, the CDR3 reads TGTGCAAGTCGCTTACCAGGGGGCGTCTATGGCTACACCTTC. This translates into CASRLPGGVYGYTF.

J is TRBJ2-5 and V is TRBV2; no clear D. Looked up from germline, CDR1 is SNHLY and CDR2 is FYNNEI. The CDR3 has 17 residues. The germline V and J ends were trimmed by 7 bases and 5 bases, with 26 bases remaining between them. In nucleotides, the CDR3 is TGTGCCAGCACCCCCTCGGCACCTTGGGGTTTACCGGAGACCCAGTACTTC. Its translation is CASTPSAPWGLPETQYF.

The J gene is TRBJ2-1, the V gene TRBV19, with TRBD1 matching 8 bases. This CDR3 has 20 residues. CDR1 is LNHDA and CDR2 is SQIVND in the germline V gene (reference sequence). The trim removed 1 base at V and 1 base at J, leaving 15 bases unmatched. The chain's CDR3 is CASSIGIQGASLLSYNEQFF. The CDR3 region has the DNA TGTGCCAGTAGTATAGGAATCCAGGGGGCCTCCTTATTATCCTACAATGAGCAGTTCTTC.

This clonotype was detected only a few times. The V call is TRBV28, the J call TRBJ1-5; tentatively, D is TRBD1 (6 bases). The CDR3 is 15 residues long. Germline V lookup: CDR1 MDHEN, CDR2 SYDVKM. V lost 3 bases to trimming and J lost 2 bases, with 11 bases between them. The CDR3 spells CASSFMAGGNQPQHF. In DNA form, the CDR3 reads TGTGCCAGCAGTTTTATGGCAGGGGGCAATCAGCCCCAGCATTTT. The variable domain in full, with the rest retrieved from reference TRBV28 and TRBJ1-5, is DVKVTQSSRYLVKRTGEKVFLECVQDMDHENMFWYRQDPGLGLRLIYFSYDVKMKEKGDIPEGYSVSREKKERFSLILESASTNQTSMYLCASSFMAGGNQPQHFGDGTRLSIL.

The rearrangement links TRBV19 to TRBJ2-7; no clear D. CDR1 is LNHDA and CDR2 is SQIVND in the germline V gene (reference sequence). The germline V and J ends were trimmed by 3 bases and 5 bases, with 8 bases remaining between them. The CDR3 spans 12 residues. CDR3 DNA sequence: TGTGCCAGTAGTATTGGCGGAAACGAGCAGTACTTC. It codes for CASSIGGNEQYF.

The chain employs TRBV11-3 and TRBJ1-1; weak D call: TRBD1 (6 bases). From germline, CDR1 is SGHNT and CDR2 YENEEA. CDR3 length equals 14 residues. The V and J ends lost 5 bases and 1 base respectively, with 11 bases between them. CDR3 sequence: CASSQQGQNTEAFF. DNA of the CDR3: TGTGCCAGCAGCCAACAGGGACAGAACACTGAAGCTTTCTTT.

V gene TRBV20-1 combines with J gene TRBJ2-1; TRBD2 matches at 9 bases. The CDR3 runs to 13 residues. Germline CDR1 reads DFQATT; CDR2 reads SNEGSKA (reference sequence). The V gene end was trimmed by 8 bases and the J gene end by 8 bases; junction bases not matched to a gene: 10. CDR3 in DNA: TGCAGTTCCCACGAGGGCGGGGGGGATGAGCAGTTCTTC. Translated, it gives CSSHEGGGDEQFF.

The rearrangement links TRBV15 to TRBJ1-1; TRBD1 is a possible D gene (5 bases). Trimming removed 2 bases at V and 2 bases at J, with 12 bases between. This CDR3 contains 15 residues. Germline V lookup: CDR1 LNHNV, CDR2 YYDKDF (reference sequence). This CDR3 reads CATSRKGLPNTEAFF. The CDR3 DNA sequence: TGTGCCACCAGCAGAAAGGGACTCCCCAACACTGAAGCTTTCTTT.

The chain employs TRBV19 and TRBJ1-2; D might be TRBD1 (5 bases). The CDR3 is 12 residues long. Deletions cut 7 bases from V and 3 bases from J, with 9 bases between. Per the germline V gene, CDR1 is LNHDA and CDR2 is SQIVND (reference sequence). The CDR3 DNA reads as TGTGCCAGTATTTCAGGGCACTATGGCTACACCTTC. It is translated as CASISGHYGYTF. Using reference TRBV19 and TRBJ1-2 for the parts outside the CDR3, the full variable domain is DGGITQSPKYLFRKEGQNVTLSCEQNLNHDAMYWYRQDPGQGLRLIYYSQIVNDFQKGDIAEGYSVSREKKESFPLTVTSAQKNPTAFYLCASISGHYGYTFGSGTRLTVV.

The J gene is TRBJ2-7, the V gene TRBV7-9; 8 bases agree with TRBD1. The germline gives CDR1 SEHNR, CDR2 FQNEAQ (reference sequence). Trimming removed 9 bases from V and 2 bases from J; junction bases left unmatched: 6. The CDR3 is made up of 13 amino acids. The CDR3 region is CARAGTGAYEQYF. CDR3 nucleotide sequence: TGTGCCAGGGCAGGGACAGGCGCCTACGAGCAGTACTTC.

About this clonotype: This may be a read error, as it is one base from a much larger clone. CDR3 protein: CASSLFNEQFF. The CDR3 DNA reads as TGTGCCAGCAGTTTATTCAATGAGCAGTTCTTC. The V and J genes are TRBV27 and TRBJ2-1; no clear D gene. CDR3 length: 11 residues. The germline gives CDR1 MNHEY, CDR2 SMNVEV (reference sequence). V was trimmed by 1 base and J by 6 bases, leaving 1 base between them.

This clonotype came up once. This chain uses TRBV20-1 with TRBJ1-2; D gene unclear. CDR3 length: 11 amino acids. The germline V gene encodes CDR1 DFQATT and CDR2 SNEGSKA (reference sequence). V was pared by 5 bases and J by 5 bases, with 9 bases between. CDR3 sequence reads: CSAPQRYGYTF. In nucleotides, the CDR3 is TGCAGTGCTCCTCAGAGATATGGCTACACCTTC.

This chain uses TRBV28 with TRBJ2-3; tentatively, D is TRBD2 (6 bases). Germline values: CDR1 MDHEN, CDR2 SYDVKM. CDR3 length equals 14 residues. Trimming left V 6 bases short and J 5 bases short, with 15 bases between. The CDR3: CASRRQGGGDTQYF. The DNA for the CDR3 is TGTGCCAGCAGAAGGCAGGGAGGTGGAGATACGCAGTATTTT.

The chain employs TRBV28 and TRBJ2-7; D is ambiguous. The germline CDR1 and CDR2 sequences are MDHEN and SYDVKM. V was clipped by 3 bases and J by 2 bases, with 8 bases between them. The CDR3 contains 13 residues. The CDR3 region has the DNA TGTGCCAGCAGTTTGGGTCTGCCCTACGAGCAGTACTTC. It codes for CASSLGLPYEQYF.

The chain recombines TRBV28 with TRBJ1-2; a weak D match, TRBD1 (5 bases). Germline V gene lookup returns CDR1 MDHEN and CDR2 SYDVKM. The CDR3 is 13 residues long. V was cut by 4 bases and J by 7 bases, with 13 bases left in between. CDR3 loop: CASSSLIGGGYTF. CDR3 coding DNA: TGTGCCAGCAGTTCTCTCATCGGGGGTGGCTACACCTTC.

The V gene is TRBV15, the J gene TRBJ2-1; D gene ambiguous. V lost 4 bases, J lost 5 bases, and 3 bases lay in between. CDR3 length: 11 residues. CDR1 and CDR2 (germline): LNHNV, YYDKDF (reference sequence). The CDR3 DNA sequence: TGTGCCACCAGCACAAACAATGAGCAGTTCTTC. Protein product: CATSTNNEQFF.